This T cell receptor beta chain was observed in a study of shared clonotypes between healthy human individuals. Study details: A couple of women and a few men aged 18 to 49 served as donors. Per-donor plates numbered three CD4 naive, three CD4 memory, two CD8 naive and one CD8 memory. General study points: Naive subsets typically showed greater estimated richness than memory subsets.

Comments on this clone: Its antigen is not known.

V shed 2 bases, J shed 5 bases, and the junction held 16 bases outside the gene matches. Germline V gene data show CDR1 as SGHAT and CDR2 as FQNNGV. CDR3 length equals 18 residues. Measured with immunoSEQ multiplex PCR; TCRdb has only the in-frame clones, and not every one. The sample yields roughly 1,000,000 clones, around 82% seen once. Specimen: memory CD4+ T cells from PBMCs. Subset indicated: CD45RA-negative fraction. This TCR came from a man younger than 30 in good health. Some clones in this sample may be carry-over from other donors' samples. V is TRBV11-2 and J is TRBJ2-3; 7 bases agree with TRBD1. The CDR3 bases are TGTGCCAGCAGCTTAAGGCCGCCGATGACAGGGCTCGAAGATACGCAGTATTTT. It yields the protein CASSLRPPMTGLEDTQYF.